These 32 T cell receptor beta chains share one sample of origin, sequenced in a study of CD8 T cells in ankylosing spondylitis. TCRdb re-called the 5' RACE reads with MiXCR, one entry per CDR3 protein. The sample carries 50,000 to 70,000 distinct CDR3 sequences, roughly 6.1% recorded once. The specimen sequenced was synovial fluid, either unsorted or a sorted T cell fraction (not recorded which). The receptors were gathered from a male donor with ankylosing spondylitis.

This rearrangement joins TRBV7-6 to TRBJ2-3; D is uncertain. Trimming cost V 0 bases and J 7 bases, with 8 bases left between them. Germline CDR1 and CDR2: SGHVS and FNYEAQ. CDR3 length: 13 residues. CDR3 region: CASSLAEGNTQYF. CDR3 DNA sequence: TGTGCCAGCAGCTTAGCCGAAGGGAATACGCAGTATTTT.

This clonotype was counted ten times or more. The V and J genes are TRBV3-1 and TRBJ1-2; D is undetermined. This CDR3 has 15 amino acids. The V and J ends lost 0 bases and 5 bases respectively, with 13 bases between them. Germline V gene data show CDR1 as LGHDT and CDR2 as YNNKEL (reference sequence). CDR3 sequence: CASSQDSAGRYGYTF. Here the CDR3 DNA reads TGTGCCAGCAGCCAAGATTCTGCAGGCCGATATGGCTACACCTTC.

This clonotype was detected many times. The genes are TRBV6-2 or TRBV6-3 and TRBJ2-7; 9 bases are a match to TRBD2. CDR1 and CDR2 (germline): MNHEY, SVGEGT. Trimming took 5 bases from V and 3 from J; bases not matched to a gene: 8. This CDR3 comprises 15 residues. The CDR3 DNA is TGTGCCAGCAGTCCTTTTAGCGGGAGTATCTACGAGCAGTACTTC. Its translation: CASSPFSGSIYEQYF.

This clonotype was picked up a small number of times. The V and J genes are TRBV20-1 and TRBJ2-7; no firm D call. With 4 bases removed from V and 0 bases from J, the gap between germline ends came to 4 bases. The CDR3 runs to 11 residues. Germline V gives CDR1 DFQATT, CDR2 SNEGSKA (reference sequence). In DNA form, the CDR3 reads TGCAGTGCTACATTCTCCTACGAGCAGTACTTC. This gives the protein CSATFSYEQYF.

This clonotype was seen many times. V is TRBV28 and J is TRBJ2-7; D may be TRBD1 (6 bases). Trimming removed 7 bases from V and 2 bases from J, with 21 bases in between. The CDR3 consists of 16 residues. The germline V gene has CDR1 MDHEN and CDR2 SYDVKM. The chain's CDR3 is CASNHPSPGQTYEQYF. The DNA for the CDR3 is TGTGCCAGCAATCATCCGAGCCCCGGACAGACCTACGAGCAGTACTTC. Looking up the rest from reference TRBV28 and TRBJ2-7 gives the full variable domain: DVKVTQSSRYLVKRTGEKVFLECVQDMDHENMFWYRQDPGLGLRLIYFSYDVKMKEKGDIPEGYSVSREKKERFSLILESASTNQTSMYLCASNHPSPGQTYEQYFGPGTRLTVT.

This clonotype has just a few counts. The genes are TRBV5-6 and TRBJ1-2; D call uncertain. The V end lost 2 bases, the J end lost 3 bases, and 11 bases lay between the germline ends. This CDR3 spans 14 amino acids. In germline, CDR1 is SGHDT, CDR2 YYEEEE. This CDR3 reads CASSLVQRDYGYTF. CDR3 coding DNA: TGTGCCAGCAGCTTAGTACAGAGGGACTATGGCTACACCTTC.

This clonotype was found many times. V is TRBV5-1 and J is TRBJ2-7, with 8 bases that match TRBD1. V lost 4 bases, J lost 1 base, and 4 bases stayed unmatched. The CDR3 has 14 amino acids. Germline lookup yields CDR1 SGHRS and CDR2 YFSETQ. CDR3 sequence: CASSATGGSYEQYF. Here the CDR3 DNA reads TGCGCCAGCAGCGCAACAGGGGGATCCTACGAGCAGTACTTC. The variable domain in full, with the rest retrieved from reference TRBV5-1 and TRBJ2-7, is KAGVTQTPRYLIKTRGQQVTLSCSPISGHRSVSWYQQTPGQGLQFLFEYFSETQRNKGNFPGRFSGRQFSNSRSEMNVSTLELGDSALYLCASSATGGSYEQYFGPGTRLTVT.

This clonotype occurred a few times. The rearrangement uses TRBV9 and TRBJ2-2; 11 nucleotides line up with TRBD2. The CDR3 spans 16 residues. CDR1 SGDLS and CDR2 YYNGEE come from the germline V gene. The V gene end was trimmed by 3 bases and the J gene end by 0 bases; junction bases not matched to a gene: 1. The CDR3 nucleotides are TGTGCCAGCAGCGAACTAGCGGGGGCGAACACCGGGGAGCTGTTTTTT. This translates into CASSELAGANTGELFF.

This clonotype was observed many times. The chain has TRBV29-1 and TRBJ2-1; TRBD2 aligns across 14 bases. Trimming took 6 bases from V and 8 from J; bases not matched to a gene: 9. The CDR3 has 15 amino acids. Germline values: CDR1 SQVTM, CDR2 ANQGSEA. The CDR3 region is CSVTPGLAGEHEQFF. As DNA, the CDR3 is TGCAGCGTAACACCGGGACTAGCGGGAGAGCATGAGCAGTTCTTC.

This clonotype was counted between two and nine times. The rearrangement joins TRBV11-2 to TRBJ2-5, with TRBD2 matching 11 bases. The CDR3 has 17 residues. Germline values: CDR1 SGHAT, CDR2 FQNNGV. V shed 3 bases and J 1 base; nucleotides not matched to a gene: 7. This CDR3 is CASSFVGLAVRQETQYF. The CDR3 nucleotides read TGTGCCAGCAGCTTTGTGGGACTAGCGGTGCGCCAAGAGACCCAGTACTTC.

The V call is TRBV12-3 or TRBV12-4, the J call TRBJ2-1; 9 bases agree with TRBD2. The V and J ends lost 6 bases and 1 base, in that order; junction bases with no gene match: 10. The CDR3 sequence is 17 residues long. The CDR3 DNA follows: TGTGCCAGCAGCTTAACCTCGACTAGCGGATCCTACAATGAGCAGTTCTTC. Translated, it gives CASSLTSTSGSYNEQFF.

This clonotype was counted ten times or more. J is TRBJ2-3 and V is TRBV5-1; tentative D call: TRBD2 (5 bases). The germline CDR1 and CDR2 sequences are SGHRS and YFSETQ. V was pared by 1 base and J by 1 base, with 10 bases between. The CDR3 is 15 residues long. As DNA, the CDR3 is TGCGCCAGCAGCTTGATGGGAGCAGGCACAGATACGCAGTATTTT. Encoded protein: CASSLMGAGTDTQYF.

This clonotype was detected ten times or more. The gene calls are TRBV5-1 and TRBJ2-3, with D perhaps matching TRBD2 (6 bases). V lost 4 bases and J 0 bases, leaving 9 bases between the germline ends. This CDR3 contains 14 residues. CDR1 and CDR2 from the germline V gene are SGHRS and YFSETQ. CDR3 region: CASSQGLSTDTQYF. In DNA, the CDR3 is TGCGCCAGCAGCCAGGGACTCAGCACAGATACGCAGTATTTT.

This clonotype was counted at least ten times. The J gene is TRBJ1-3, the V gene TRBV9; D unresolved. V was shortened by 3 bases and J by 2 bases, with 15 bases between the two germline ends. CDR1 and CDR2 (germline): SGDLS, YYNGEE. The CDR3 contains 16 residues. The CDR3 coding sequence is TGTGCCAGCAGCGGAGGCGGTGTATCCCCTGGAAACACCATATATTTT. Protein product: CASSGGGVSPGNTIYF.

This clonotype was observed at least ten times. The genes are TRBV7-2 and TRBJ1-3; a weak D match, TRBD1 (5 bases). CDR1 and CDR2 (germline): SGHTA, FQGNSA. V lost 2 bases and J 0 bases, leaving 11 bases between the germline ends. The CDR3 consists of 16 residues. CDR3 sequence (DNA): TGTGCCAGCAGCTTACAGACAGCCTTCTCTGGAAACACCATATATTTT. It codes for CASSLQTAFSGNTIYF.

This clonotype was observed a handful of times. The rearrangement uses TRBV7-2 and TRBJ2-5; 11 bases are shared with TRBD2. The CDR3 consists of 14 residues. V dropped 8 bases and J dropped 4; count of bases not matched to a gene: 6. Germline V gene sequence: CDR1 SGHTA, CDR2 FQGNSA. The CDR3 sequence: CASSSLAGGETQYF. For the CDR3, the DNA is TGTGCCAGCTCGAGCCTAGCGGGAGGAGAGACCCAGTACTTC.

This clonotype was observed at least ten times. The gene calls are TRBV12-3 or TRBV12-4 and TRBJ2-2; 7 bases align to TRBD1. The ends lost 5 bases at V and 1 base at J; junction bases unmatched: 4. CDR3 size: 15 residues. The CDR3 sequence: CASSDDRVNTGELFF. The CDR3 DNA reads TGTGCCAGCAGTGATGACAGGGTGAACACCGGGGAGCTGTTTTTT.

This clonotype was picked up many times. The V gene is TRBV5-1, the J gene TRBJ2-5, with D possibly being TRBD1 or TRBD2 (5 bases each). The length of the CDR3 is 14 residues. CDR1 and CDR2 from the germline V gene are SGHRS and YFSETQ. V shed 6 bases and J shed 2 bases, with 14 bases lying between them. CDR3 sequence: CASMLGPEQETQYF. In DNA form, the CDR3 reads TGCGCCAGCATGTTGGGACCCGAACAAGAGACCCAGTACTTC.

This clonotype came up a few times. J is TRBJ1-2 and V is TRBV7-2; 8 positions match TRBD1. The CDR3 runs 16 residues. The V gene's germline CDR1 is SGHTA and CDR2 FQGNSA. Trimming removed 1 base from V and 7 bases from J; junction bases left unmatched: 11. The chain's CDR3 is CASSLGRTGSVSGYTF. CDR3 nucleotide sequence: TGTGCCAGCAGCTTAGGGAGGACAGGGAGTGTGAGTGGCTACACCTTC.

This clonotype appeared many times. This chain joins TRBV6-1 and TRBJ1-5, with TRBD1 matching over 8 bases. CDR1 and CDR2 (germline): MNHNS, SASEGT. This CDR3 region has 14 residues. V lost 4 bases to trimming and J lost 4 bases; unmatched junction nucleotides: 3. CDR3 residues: CASSADRANQPQHF. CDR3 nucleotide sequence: TGTGCCAGCAGTGCGGACAGGGCGAATCAGCCCCAGCATTTT.

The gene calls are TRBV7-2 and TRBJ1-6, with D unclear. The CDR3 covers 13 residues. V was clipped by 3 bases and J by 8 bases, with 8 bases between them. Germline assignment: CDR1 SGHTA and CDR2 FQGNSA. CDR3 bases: TGTGCCAGCAGCTTCGGAGTGGATTCACCCCTCCACTTT. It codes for CASSFGVDSPLHF. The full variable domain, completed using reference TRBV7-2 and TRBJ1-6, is GAGVSQSPSNKVTEKGKDVELRCDPISGHTALYWYRQSLGQGLEFLIYFQGNSAPDKSGLPSDRFSAERTGGSVSTLTIQRTQQEDSAVYLCASSFGVDSPLHFGNGTRLTVT.

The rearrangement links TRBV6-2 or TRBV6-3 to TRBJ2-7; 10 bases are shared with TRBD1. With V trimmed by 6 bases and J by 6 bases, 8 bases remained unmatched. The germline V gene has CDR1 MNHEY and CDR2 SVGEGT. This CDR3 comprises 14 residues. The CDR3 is CASSWDRGKVEQYF. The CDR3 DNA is TGTGCCAGCAGCTGGGACAGGGGAAAGGTCGAGCAGTACTTC.

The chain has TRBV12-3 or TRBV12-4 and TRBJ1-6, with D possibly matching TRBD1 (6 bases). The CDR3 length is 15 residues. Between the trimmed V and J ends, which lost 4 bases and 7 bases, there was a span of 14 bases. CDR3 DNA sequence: TGTGCCAGCAGTTCAACAGGGACGGGGAATTCACCCCTCCACTTT. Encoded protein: CASSSTGTGNSPLHF.

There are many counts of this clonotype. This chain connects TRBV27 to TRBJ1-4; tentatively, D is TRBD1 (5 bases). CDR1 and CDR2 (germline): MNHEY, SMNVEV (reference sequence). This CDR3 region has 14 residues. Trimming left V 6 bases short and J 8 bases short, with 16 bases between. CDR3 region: CASRSRQPEEKLFF. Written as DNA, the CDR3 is TGTGCCAGCAGGTCGAGACAGCCTGAAGAAAAACTGTTTTTT.

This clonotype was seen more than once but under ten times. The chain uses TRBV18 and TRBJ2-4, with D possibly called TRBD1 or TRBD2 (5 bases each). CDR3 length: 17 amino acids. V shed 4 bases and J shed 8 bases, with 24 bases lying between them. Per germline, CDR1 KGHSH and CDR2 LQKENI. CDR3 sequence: CASSLLPTGRTLDIQYF. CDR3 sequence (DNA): TGTGCCAGCTCACTTCTTCCCACGGGACGGACCCTGGACATTCAGTACTTC.

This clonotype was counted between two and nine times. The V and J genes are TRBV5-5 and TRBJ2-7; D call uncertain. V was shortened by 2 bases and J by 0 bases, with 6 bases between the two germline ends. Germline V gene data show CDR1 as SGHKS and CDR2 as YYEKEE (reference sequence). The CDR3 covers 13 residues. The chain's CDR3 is CASSFGSSYEQYF. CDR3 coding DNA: TGTGCCAGCAGCTTCGGATCCTCCTACGAGCAGTACTTC.

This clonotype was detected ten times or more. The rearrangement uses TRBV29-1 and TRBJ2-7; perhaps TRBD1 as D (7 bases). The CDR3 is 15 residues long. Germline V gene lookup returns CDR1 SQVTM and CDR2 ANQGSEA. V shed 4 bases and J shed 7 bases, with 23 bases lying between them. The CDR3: CSVVRFRQGGSEQYF. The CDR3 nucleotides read TGCAGCGTTGTGAGGTTTCGGCAGGGGGGATCGGAGCAGTACTTC.

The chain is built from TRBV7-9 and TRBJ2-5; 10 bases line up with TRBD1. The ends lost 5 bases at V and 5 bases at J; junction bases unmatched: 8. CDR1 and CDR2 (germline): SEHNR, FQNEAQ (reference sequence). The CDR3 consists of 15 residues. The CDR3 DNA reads TGTGCCAGCAGCACCCCCGGGACAGGGGCCGAGACCCAGTACTTC. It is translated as CASSTPGTGAETQYF. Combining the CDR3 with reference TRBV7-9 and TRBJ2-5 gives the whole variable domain DTGVSQNPRHKITKRGQNVTFRCDPISEHNRLYWYRQTLGQGPEFLTYFQNEAQLEKSRLLSDRFSAERPKGSFSTLEIQRTEQGDSAMYLCASSTPGTGAETQYFGPGTRLLVL.

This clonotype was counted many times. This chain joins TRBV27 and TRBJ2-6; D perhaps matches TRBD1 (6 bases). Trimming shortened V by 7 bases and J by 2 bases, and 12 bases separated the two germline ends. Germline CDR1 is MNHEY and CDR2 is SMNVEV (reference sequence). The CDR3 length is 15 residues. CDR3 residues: CASKKQGAGANVLTF. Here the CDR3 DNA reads TGTGCCAGCAAGAAACAGGGTGCTGGGGCCAACGTCCTGACTTTC.

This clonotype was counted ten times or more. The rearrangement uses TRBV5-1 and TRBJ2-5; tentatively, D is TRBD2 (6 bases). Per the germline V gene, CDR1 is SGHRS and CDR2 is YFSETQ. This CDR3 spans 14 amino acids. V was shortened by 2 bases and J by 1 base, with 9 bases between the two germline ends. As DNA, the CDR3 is TGCGCCAGCAGCTTCACTAGCATCCAAGAGACCCAGTACTTC. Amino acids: CASSFTSIQETQYF.

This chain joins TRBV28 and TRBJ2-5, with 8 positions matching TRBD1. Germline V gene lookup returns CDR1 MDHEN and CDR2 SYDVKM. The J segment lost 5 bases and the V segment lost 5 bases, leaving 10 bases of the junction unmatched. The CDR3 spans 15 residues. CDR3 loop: CASSLSGGMLETQYF. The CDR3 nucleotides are TGTGCCAGCAGTCTCTCAGGGGGCATGTTGGAGACCCAGTACTTC. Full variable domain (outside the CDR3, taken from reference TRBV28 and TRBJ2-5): DVKVTQSSRYLVKRTGEKVFLECVQDMDHENMFWYRQDPGLGLRLIYFSYDVKMKEKGDIPEGYSVSREKKERFSLILESASTNQTSMYLCASSLSGGMLETQYFGPGTRLLVL.

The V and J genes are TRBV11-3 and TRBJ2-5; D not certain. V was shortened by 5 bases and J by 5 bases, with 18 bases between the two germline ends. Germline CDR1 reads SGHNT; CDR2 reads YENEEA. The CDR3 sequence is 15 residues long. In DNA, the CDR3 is TGTGCCAGCAGCCCGGTCTGGTCAGGAGTGGAGACCCAGTACTTC. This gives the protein CASSPVWSGVETQYF.